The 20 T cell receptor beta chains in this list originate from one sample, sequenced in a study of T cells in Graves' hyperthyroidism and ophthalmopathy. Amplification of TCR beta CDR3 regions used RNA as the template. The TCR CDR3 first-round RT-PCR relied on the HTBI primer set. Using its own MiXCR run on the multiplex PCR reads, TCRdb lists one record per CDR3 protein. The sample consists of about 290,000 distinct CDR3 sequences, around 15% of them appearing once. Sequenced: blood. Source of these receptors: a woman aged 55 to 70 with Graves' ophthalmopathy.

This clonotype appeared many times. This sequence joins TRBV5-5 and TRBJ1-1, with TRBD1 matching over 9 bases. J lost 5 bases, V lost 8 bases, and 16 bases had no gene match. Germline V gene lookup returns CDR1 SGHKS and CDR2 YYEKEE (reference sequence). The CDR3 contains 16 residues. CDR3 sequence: CASLPRQGDRGTEAFF. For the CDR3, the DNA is TGTGCCAGTCTTCCTCGACAGGGGGATCGGGGTACTGAAGCTTTCTTT.

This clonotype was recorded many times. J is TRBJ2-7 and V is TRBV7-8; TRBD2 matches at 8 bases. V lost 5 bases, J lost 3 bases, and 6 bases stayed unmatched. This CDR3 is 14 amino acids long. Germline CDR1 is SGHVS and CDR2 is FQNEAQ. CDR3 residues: CASSRGLAYYEQYF. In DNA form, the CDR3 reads TGTGCCAGCAGCAGAGGACTAGCTTACTACGAGCAGTACTTC.

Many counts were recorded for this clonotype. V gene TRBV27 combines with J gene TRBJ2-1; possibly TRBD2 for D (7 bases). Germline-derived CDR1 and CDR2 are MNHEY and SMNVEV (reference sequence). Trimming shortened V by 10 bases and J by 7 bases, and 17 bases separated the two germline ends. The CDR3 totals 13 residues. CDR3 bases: TGTGCCACCAGGCTGGGGGGGCTGAATGAGCAGTTCTTC. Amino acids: CATRLGGLNEQFF.

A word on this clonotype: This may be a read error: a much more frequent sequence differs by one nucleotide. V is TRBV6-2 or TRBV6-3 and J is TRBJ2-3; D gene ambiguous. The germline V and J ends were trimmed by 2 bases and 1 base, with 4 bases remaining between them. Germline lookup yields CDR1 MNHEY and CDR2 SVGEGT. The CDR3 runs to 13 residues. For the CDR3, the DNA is TGTGCCAGCAGTTACCTTGGCACAGATACGCAGTATTTT. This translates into CASSYLGTDTQYF.

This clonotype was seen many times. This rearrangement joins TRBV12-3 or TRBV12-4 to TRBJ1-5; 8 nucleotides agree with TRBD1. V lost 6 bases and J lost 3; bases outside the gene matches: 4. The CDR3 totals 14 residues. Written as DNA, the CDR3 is TGTGCCAGCAGCTACAGGGGGTTCAATCAGCCCCAGCATTTT. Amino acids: CASSYRGFNQPQHF.

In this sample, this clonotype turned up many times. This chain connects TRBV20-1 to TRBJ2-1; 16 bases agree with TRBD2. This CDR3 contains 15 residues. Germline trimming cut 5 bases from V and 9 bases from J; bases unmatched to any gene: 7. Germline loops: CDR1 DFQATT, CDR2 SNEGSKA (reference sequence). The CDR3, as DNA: TGCAGTGCTCGACCGGGACTAGCGGGAGGGGGTGAGCAGTTCTTC. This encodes CSARPGLAGGGEQFF.

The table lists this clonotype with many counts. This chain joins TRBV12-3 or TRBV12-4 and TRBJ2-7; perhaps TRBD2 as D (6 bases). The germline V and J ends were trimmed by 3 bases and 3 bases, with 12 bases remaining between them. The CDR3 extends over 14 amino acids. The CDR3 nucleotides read TGTGCCAGCAGTTTGGGGGGATGGATCTACGAGCAGTACTTC. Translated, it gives CASSLGGWIYEQYF.

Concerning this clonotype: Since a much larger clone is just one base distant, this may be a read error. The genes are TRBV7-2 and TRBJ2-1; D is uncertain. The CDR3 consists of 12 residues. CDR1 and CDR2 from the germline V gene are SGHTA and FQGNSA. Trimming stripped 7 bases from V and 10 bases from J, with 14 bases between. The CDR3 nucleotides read TGTGCCAGCAACTGGGAATTCTCAGAGCAGTTCTTC. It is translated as CASNWEFSEQFF. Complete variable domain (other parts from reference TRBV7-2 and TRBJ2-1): GAGVSQSPSNKVTEKGKDVELRCDPISGHTALYWYRQSLGQGLEFLIYFQGNSAPDKSGLPSDRFSAERTGGSVSTLTIQRTQQEDSAVYLCASNWEFSEQFFGPGTRLTVL.

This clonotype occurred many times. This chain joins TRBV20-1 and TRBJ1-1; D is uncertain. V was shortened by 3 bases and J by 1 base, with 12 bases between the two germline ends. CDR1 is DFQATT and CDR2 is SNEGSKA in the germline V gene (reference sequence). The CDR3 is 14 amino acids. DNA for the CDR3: TGCAGTGCTAGCCGTGGAAGAGAGAACACTGAAGCTTTCTTT. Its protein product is CSASRGRENTEAFF.

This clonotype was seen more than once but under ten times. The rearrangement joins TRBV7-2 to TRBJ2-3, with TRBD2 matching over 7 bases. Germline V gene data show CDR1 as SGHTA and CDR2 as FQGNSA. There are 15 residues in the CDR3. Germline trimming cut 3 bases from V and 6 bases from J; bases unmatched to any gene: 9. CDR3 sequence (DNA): TGTGCCAGCAGCTTCGGGCTAGCGGATTCGGATACGCAGTATTTT. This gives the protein CASSFGLADSDTQYF.

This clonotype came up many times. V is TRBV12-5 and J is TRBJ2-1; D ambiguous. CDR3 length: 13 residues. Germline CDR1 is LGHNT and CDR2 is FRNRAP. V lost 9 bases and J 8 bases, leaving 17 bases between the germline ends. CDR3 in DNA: TGTGCTAGCCAACGGCGGATTCTTCATGAGCAGTTCTTC. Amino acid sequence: CASQRRILHEQFF.

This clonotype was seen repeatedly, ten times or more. CDR3 residues: CASTGRQSQETQYF. The CDR3 bases are TGTGCCAGCACCGGTAGACAGTCCCAAGAGACCCAGTACTTC. The chain has TRBV7-8 and TRBJ2-5, with D possibly being TRBD1 (5 bases). Germline CDR1 SGHVS, CDR2 FQNEAQ. CDR3 length: 14 residues. V was shortened by 7 bases and J by 1 base, with 13 bases between the two germline ends.

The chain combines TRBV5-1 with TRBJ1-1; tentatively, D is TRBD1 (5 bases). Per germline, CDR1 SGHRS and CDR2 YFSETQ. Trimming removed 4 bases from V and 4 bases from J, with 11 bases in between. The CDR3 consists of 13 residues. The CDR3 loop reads CASSVGGSTEAFF. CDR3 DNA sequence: TGCGCCAGCAGCGTTGGGGGGAGCACTGAAGCTTTCTTT.

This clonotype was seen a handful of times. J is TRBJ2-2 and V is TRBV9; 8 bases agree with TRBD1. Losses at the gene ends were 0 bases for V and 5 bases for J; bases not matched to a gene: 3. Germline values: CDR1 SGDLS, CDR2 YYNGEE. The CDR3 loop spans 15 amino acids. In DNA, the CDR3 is TGTGCCAGCAGCGTAGGACAGGGGAGGACCGGGGAGCTGTTTTTT. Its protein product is CASSVGQGRTGELFF.

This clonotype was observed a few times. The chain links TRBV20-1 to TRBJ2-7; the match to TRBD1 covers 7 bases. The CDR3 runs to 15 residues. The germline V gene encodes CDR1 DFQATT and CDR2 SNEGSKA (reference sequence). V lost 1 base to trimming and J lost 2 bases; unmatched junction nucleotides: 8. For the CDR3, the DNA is TGCAGTGCTAGAGTTCGTCAGGGGGTTGCCTACGAGCAGTACTTC. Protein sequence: CSARVRQGVAYEQYF.

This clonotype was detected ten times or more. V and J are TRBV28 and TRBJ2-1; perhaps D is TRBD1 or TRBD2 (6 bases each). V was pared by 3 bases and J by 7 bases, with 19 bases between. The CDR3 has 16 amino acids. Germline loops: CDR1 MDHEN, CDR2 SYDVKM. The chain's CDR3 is CASSFLTGAPKNEQFF. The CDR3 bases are TGTGCCAGCAGTTTCCTCACGGGGGCGCCGAAAAATGAGCAGTTCTTC.

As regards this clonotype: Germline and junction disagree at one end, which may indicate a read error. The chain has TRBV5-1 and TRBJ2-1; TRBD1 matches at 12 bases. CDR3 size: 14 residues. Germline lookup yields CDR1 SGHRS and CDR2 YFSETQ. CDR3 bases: TGCGCCAGCAGCAGGGGGACAGGGGGCAATGAGCAGCTCTTC. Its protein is CASSRGTGGNEQLF. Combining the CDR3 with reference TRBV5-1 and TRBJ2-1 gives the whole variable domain KAGVTQTPRYLIKTRGQQVTLSCSPISGHRSVSWYQQTPGQGLQFLFEYFSETQRNKGNFPGRFSGRQFSNSRSEMNVSTLELGDSALYLCASSRGTGGNEQLFGPGTRLTVL.

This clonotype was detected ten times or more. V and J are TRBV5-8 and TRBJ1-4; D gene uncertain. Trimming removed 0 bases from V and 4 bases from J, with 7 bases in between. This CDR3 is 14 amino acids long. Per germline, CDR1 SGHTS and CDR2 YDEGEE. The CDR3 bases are TGTGCCAGCAGCTTGGTGGAAAATAATGAAAAACTGTTTTTT. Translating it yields CASSLVENNEKLFF.

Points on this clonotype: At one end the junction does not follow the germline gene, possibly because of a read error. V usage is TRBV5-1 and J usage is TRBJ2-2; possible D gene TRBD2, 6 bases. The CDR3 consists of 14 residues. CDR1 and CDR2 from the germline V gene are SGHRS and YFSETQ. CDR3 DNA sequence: TGCGCCAGCAGCTTTGGAGGGAACGCCGGGGAGCTGTTTTTT. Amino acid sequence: CASSFGGNAGELFF.

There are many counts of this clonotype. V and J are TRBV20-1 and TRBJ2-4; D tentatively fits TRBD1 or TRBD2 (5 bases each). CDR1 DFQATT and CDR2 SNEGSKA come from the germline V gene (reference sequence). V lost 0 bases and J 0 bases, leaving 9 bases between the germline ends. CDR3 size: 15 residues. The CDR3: CSARDGAIAKNIQYF. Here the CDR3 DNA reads TGCAGTGCTAGAGACGGGGCCATAGCCAAAAACATTCAGTACTTC.